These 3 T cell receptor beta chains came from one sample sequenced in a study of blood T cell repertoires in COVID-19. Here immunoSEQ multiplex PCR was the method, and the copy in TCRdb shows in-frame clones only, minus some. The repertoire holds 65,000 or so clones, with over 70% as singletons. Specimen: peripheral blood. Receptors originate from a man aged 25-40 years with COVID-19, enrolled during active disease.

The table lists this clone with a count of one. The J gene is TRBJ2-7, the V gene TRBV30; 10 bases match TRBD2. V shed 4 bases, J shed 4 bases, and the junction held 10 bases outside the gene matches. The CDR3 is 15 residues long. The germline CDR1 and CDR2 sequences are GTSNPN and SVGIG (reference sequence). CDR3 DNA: TGTGCCTGGAATCGACCGGGACTAGCGCAGTACGAGCAGTACTTC. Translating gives CAWNRPGLAQYEQYF.

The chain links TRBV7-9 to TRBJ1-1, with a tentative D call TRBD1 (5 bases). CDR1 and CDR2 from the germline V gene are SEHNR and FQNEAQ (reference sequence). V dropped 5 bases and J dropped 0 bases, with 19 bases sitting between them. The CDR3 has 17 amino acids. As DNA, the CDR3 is TGTGCCAGCAGCCACATGTTAGGGGATTCTATGAACACTGAAGCTTTCTTT. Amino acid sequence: CASSHMLGDSMNTEAFF.

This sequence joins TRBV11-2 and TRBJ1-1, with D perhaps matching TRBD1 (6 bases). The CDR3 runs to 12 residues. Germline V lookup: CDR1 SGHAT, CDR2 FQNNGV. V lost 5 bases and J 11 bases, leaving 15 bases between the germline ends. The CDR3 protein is CASSPGGPQAFF. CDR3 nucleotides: TGTGCCAGCAGCCCGGGGGGCCCCCAGGCTTTCTTT.